A selection of T cell receptor beta chains follows, all from one sample in a study of cytomegalovirus exposure and HLA in healthy donors. Only in-frame clones appear in the TCRdb table, and some are missing; sequencing was by immunoSEQ multiplex PCR. Of about 84,000 clones in the sample, approximately 91% are singletons; the top ten hold 2% to 2.5%. Sample: PBMCs. Receptors originate from a man aged 30 to 39 in good health and CMV-seronegative. Both conserved end residues are part of each CDR3. The order of the fields is CDR3 protein, CDR3 DNA, clone size, V gene, D gene, J gene. The D gene is left open where the match is weak. Clone size appears in some rows only: once, few, many, or a class for an expanded clone.

CDR3: CASSIGGSYGYTF
DNA: TGTGCCAGTAGTATAGGCGGTTCCTATGGCTACACCTTC
size: NA
V: TRBV19
D: NA
J: TRBJ1-2

CDR3: CASSTLQGYYGYTF
DNA: TGTGCCAGCAGCACACTTCAGGGGTATTATGGCTACACCTTC
size: NA
V: TRBV28
D: NA
J: TRBJ1-2

CDR3: CASSPFGYEQYF
DNA: TGTGCCAGCAGCCCGTTCGGGTACGAGCAGTACTTC
size: NA
V: TRBV6-6
D: NA
J: TRBJ2-7

CDR3: CASSLAKKGMSTEAFF
DNA: TGTGCCAGCAGCTTAGCGAAAAAGGGGATGAGCACTGAAGCTTTCTTT
size: once
V: TRBV7-9
D: NA
J: TRBJ1-1

CDR3: CASSEYGGLVSEQFF
DNA: TGTGCCAGCAGTGAATATGGGGGGTTGGTTAGTGAGCAGTTCTTC
size: NA
V: TRBV2
D: NA
J: TRBJ2-1

CDR3: CASNFGGQGRSAEAFF
DNA: TGTGCCAGTAATTTCGGGGGACAGGGTCGTAGCGCTGAAGCTTTCTTT
size: NA
V: TRBV19
D: TRBD1
J: TRBJ1-1

CDR3: CASSPGTENQPQHF
DNA: TGCGCCAGCAGCCCCGGGACAGAAAATCAGCCCCAGCATTTT
size: NA
V: TRBV4-1
D: TRBD1
J: TRBJ1-5

CDR3: CASSYSGIHSYEQYF
DNA: TGTGCCAGCAGTTACTCCGGTATTCACTCCTACGAGCAGTACTTC
size: NA
V: TRBV6-5
D: NA
J: TRBJ2-7

CDR3: CASSEGTGDSYEQYF
DNA: TGTGCCAGCAGTGAAGGGACAGGTGACTCCTACGAGCAGTACTTC
size: NA
V: TRBV6-1
D: TRBD1
J: TRBJ2-7

CDR3: CSVVKDRRVNEQFF
DNA: TGCAGCGTTGTTAAGGACAGGAGGGTCAATGAGCAGTTCTTC
size: NA
V: TRBV29-1
D: NA
J: TRBJ2-1

CDR3: CASRAFNEQFF
DNA: TGCGCCAGCAGGGCTTTCAATGAGCAGTTCTTC
size: once
V: TRBV10-2
D: NA
J: TRBJ2-1

CDR3: CASSLKSEQYF
DNA: TGTGCCAGCAGCTTAAAGAGTGAGCAGTACTTC
size: NA
V: TRBV11-3
D: NA
J: TRBJ2-7

CDR3: CASSELGGQFYGYTF
DNA: TGTGCCAGCAGTGAATTGGGTGGACAGTTCTATGGCTACACCTTC
size: NA
V: TRBV25-1
D: NA
J: TRBJ1-2

CDR3: CASSLDRAAGNSPLHF
DNA: TGCGCCAGCAGCTTGGATCGGGCAGCGGGGAATTCACCCCTCCACTTT
size: once
V: TRBV5-1
D: NA
J: TRBJ1-6

CDR3: CATSAGQGDESPLHF
DNA: TGTGCCACCAGCGCCGGACAGGGGGATGAATCACCCCTCCACTTT
size: NA
V: TRBV15
D: TRBD1
J: TRBJ1-6

CDR3: CAWSATGLSGANVLTF
DNA: TGTGCCTGGAGTGCGACAGGGCTCTCTGGGGCCAACGTCCTGACTTTC
size: few
V: TRBV30
D: TRBD1
J: TRBJ2-6

CDR3: CASSPRGGAGVGYTF
DNA: TGTGCCAGCTCACCTCGGGGCGGGGCCGGGGTTGGCTACACCTTC
size: NA
V: TRBV18
D: NA
J: TRBJ1-2